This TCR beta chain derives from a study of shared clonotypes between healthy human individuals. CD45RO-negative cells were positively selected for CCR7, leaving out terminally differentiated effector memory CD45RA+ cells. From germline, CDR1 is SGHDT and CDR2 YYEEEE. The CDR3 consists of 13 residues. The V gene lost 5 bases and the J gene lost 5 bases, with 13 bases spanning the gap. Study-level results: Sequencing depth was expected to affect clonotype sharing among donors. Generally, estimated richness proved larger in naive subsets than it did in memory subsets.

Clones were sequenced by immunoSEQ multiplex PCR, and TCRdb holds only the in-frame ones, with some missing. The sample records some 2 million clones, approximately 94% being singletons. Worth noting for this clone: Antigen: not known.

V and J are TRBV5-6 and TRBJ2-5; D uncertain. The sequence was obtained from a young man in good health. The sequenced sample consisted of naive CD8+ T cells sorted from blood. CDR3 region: CASSQNLGETQYF. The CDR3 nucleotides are TGTGCCAGCAGTCAAAATCTCGGGGAGACCCAGTACTTC.